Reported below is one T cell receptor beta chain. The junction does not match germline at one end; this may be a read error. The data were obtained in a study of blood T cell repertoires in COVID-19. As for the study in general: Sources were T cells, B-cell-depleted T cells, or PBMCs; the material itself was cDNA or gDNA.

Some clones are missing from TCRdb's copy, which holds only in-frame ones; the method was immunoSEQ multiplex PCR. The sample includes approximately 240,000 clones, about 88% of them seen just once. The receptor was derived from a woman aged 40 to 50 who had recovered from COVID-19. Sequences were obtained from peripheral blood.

CDR3 in amino acids: CASTPLPGCYGQYF. The CDR3 bases are TGCGCCAGCACCCCCCTGCCAGGGTGTTACGGGCAGTACTTC. V is TRBV10-1 and J is TRBJ2-7, with D maybe TRBD1 (5 bases). This CDR3 spans 14 amino acids. Germline loops: CDR1 WNHNN, CDR2 SYGVQD (reference sequence).